This note documents a single TCR beta chain sequence. Its binding antigen is unknown. Per-base quality was not reported, and no clone a single base away is much larger than it. This specimen comes from a study of T cells after yellow fever vaccination (dated by TCRdb to the late 2010s). Background for the entire study: The SMART-Seq v4 Ultra Low Input RNA kit was used to prepare libraries from fractions with low cell numbers. To follow T-cell clones before and after both primary and booster YFV17D yellow fever vaccination, bulk TCR alpha and beta repertoires underwent longitudinal sequencing. Blood samples were taken at several timepoints before and after primary and secondary immunization, and bulk PBMC replicates and cell subsets were isolated. Two healthy male donors, one aged 18 to 30 and one aged 30 to 40 years, were included in the cohort. Study-level results and caveats: Compared with the primary T-cell response, the secondary T-cell response was faster but weaker, reaching its peak on day 5 rather than on day 15. Computational filtering was needed because FACS-sorted repertoires could contain abundant contaminating clonotypes from the bulk population. Most clones expanded after primary vaccination (96% of CD4 and around 88% of CD8) were re-detected after the booster, suggesting that broad memory maintenance occurred. Only two donors were included in the study, so the extent to which the findings can be generalized is limited. A small share of clonotypes was detected in both CD4 and CD8 compartments, with the overlap likely arising from convergent recombination.

The treatment or condition label for this specimen denotes: live attenuated yellow fever vaccine strain. Two biological replicates of bulk PBMCs were collected at each blood-draw timepoint. A standard Ficoll-Paque protocol was used to isolate PBMCs from peripheral blood. TriZol was used to extract RNA from bulk PBMCs, from CD4 and CD8 fractions, and from dextramer-positive and dextramer-negative fractions. Synthesis of TCR cDNA relied on 5'RACE template switching, a step that introduced a universal primer site along with unique molecular identifiers. Priming of cDNA synthesis was performed from both the TCR alpha and TCR beta constant segments. Library amplification used two PCR steps, and the second PCR step added sample barcodes and sequencing adapters. Sequencing of libraries was performed on Illumina HiSeq 2500 (2x100 bp) or NovaSeq (2x150 bp). The study's processing was this. MIGEC handled demultiplexing of reads and collapsing into UMI consensus sequences, while MiXCR performed V(D)J alignment. Vaccine-responding clonotypes were defined with edgeR using replicate PBMC samples, requiring FDR below 0.01 and a log2 fold change above 5 up to day 15. CD4 or CD8 identity was assigned to each bulk clonotype according to whether the clonotype was present at higher abundance in the sequenced CD4 repertoire or the sequenced CD8 repertoire. TCRdb reworked the public reads: Q25 trimming with fastp, MiXCR clone assembly, productive beta chains retained. One record per CDR3 amino acid sequence lists the most common genes and DNA. The V and J calls here are based on TCRdb, not the publication. Across this sample there are some 400,000 distinct CDR3 sequences, with 6% to 8% seen only once. The ten largest clones take up roughly 15% of the sample.

Taken from the germline V gene, the CDR1 and CDR2 loops are ENHRY and SYGVKD. Inclusive of the bounding cysteine and phenylalanine, the CDR3 is 13 residues long. This entry keeps only the CDR3 DNA: 39 bases, framed from base 1. V sheds 2 bases and J sheds 6 bases, leaving 11 bases between their ends. The sequence derives from a man aged 25-40 years who received the YFV17D yellow fever vaccine. The sequences come from PBMCs, collected 5 days after the yellow fever booster vaccination. The chain is assembled from TRBV10-3 and TRBJ2-7; TRBD1 is possibly the D segment (5 matching bases). The DNA sequence is given as TGTGCCATCAGTGAGGCGACAGCTCCCGAGCAGTACTTC. Translated, it gives CAISEATAPEQYF.